Shown below are 15 T cell receptor beta chains from a single sample sequenced in a study of T cell repertoires in ileal Crohn's disease. Measured with immunoSEQ multiplex PCR; TCRdb has only the in-frame clones, and not every one. The table includes about 3,300 clones, more than 85% detected once. Documented time point: inflamed ileum from the surgical specimen. The sequenced sample was ileal tissue. The receptors derive from an adult with Crohn's disease.

The CDR3 protein is CASSFLGQTYNEQFF. The CDR3 nucleotides are TGTGCCAGCAGTTTTCTGGGACAGACTTACAATGAGCAGTTCTTC. V and J are TRBV27 and TRBJ2-1, with 7 positions matching TRBD1. The CDR3 has 15 residues. Germline CDR1 is MNHEY and CDR2 is SMNVEV (reference sequence). V lost 3 bases to trimming and J lost 4 bases; unmatched junction nucleotides: 6.

The rearrangement uses TRBV5-1 and TRBJ1-6; D not resolved. V was shortened by 1 base and J by 12 bases, with 20 bases between the two germline ends. Germline values: CDR1 SGHRS, CDR2 YFSETQ. This CDR3 has 16 amino acids. CDR3 protein: CASSLKLGGPSVPLHF. CDR3 in DNA: TGCGCCAGCAGCTTGAAGTTGGGCGGCCCCAGCGTACCCCTCCACTTT.

The genes are TRBV5-5 and TRBJ1-1, with D maybe TRBD1 (6 bases). V lost 6 bases to trimming and J lost 1 base, with 13 bases between them. The CDR3 length is 14 residues. Germline values: CDR1 SGHKS, CDR2 YYEKEE (reference sequence). CDR3 sequence: CASNRGRSNTEAFF. CDR3 DNA: TGTGCCAGCAACCGGGGGCGGTCGAACACTGAAGCTTTCTTT.

This sequence joins TRBV19 and TRBJ1-3; D ambiguous. Germline assignment: CDR1 LNHDA and CDR2 SQIVND (reference sequence). This CDR3 comprises 12 residues. CDR3 nucleotide sequence: TGTGGCGCAGGATTGACCGGAAACACCATATATTTT. Its translation is CGAGLTGNTIYF.

The V gene is TRBV7-2, the J gene TRBJ2-7; either TRBD1 or TRBD2 may supply D (5 bases each). Looked up from germline, CDR1 is SGHTA and CDR2 is FQGNSA. V was trimmed by 5 bases and J by 5 bases, leaving 16 bases between them. The CDR3 extends over 14 amino acids. CDR3 loop: CASSPPPADNEQYF. The CDR3 region has the DNA TGTGCCAGCAGCCCCCCTCCAGCGGACAACGAGCAGTACTTC.

The DNA of the CDR3 is TGTGCCACCAGCAGAGTGGTGGGTTATGAGCAGTTCTTC. It translates to CATSRVVGYEQFF. This chain connects TRBV15 to TRBJ2-1, with D hard to call. This CDR3 is built from 13 residues. Germline CDR1 and CDR2: LNHNV and YYDKDF (reference sequence). Trimming shortened V by 1 base and J by 8 bases, and 9 bases separated the two germline ends.

The chain combines TRBV7-2 with TRBJ2-7, with TRBD2 identical over 8 bases. After removal of 5 bases from V and 1 base from J, the junction contained 4 bases not matched to a gene. Germline CDR1 and CDR2: SGHTA and FQGNSA. The CDR3 has 14 amino acids. The CDR3 region is CASSRTSLSYEQYF. Written as DNA, the CDR3 is TGTGCCAGCAGCCGGACTAGCCTATCCTACGAGCAGTACTTC.

The rearrangement uses TRBV10-2 and TRBJ1-1, with D hard to call. Germline lookup yields CDR1 WSHSY and CDR2 SAAADI. Trimming took off 5 bases at V and 10 bases at J, with 11 bases between the two ends. The length of the CDR3 is 11 residues. CDR3: CASSSEWGAFF. DNA of the CDR3: TGCGCCAGCAGTTCCGAGTGGGGAGCTTTCTTT.

The chain joins TRBV11-3 to TRBJ1-1, with a weak D call TRBD1 (5 bases). CDR1 and CDR2 (germline): SGHNT, YENEEA. The CDR3 length is 12 residues. V shed 5 bases and J shed 11 bases, with 15 bases lying between them. The CDR3 loop is CASSQGSGTAFF. CDR3 coding DNA: TGTGCCAGCAGCCAGGGCTCGGGTACGGCTTTCTTT.

The chain has TRBV19 and TRBJ2-1; TRBD2 matches at 15 bases. The V gene end was trimmed by 5 bases and the J gene end by 6 bases; junction bases not matched to a gene: 5. The CDR3 length is 16 residues. CDR1 is LNHDA, CDR2 SQIVND, per germline (reference sequence). The CDR3 DNA reads as TGTGCCAGTAGTCATGGGACTAGCGGGAGGTCCAATGAGCAGTTCTTC. Translation gives CASSHGTSGRSNEQFF.

This chain uses TRBV4-2 with TRBJ1-3, with D unresolved. The CDR3 runs to 16 residues. The V end was cut by 0 bases, the J end by 3 bases, with 12 bases between. The germline V gene has CDR1 LGHNA and CDR2 YNFKEQ. The CDR3 spells CASSQDWAGGGNTIYF. In DNA form, the CDR3 reads TGTGCCAGCAGCCAAGACTGGGCAGGTGGTGGAAACACCATATATTTT.

The CDR3 spells CASSFYGQGGQPQHF. The CDR3 nucleotides read TGTGCCAGCAGTTTTTATGGGCAGGGAGGGCAGCCCCAGCATTTT. The chain recombines TRBV28 with TRBJ1-5; a weak D match, TRBD1 (5 bases). This CDR3 spans 15 amino acids. V was clipped by 3 bases and J by 7 bases, with 16 bases between them. Germline V gene sequence: CDR1 MDHEN, CDR2 SYDVKM.

The chain employs TRBV11-2 and TRBJ2-7, with no clear D. There are 13 residues in the CDR3. V was shortened by 3 bases and J by 5 bases, with 11 bases between the two germline ends. Germline CDR1 SGHAT, CDR2 FQNNGV. The CDR3 protein is CASSFSTVHEQYF. CDR3 nucleotides: TGTGCCAGCAGCTTTAGTACAGTCCACGAGCAGTACTTC.

The rearrangement uses TRBV27 and TRBJ1-4; 7 nucleotides match TRBD1. The trim removed 4 bases at V and 6 bases at J, leaving 8 bases unmatched. In germline, CDR1 is MNHEY, CDR2 SMNVEV (reference sequence). This CDR3 comprises 15 residues. CDR3 nucleotide sequence: TGTGCCAGCAGTTCATTACAGGGGAGCGATGAAAAACTGTTTTTT. Encoded protein: CASSSLQGSDEKLFF.

Turning to this clone: At one end, the junction sequence differs from germline, possibly due to a read error. The V gene is TRBV2, the J gene TRBJ1-2; TRBD1 aligns across 8 bases. Germline CDR1 SNHLY, CDR2 FYNNEI. This CDR3 spans 14 amino acids. CDR3 coding DNA: TGTGCCAGCATTGAAGGACAGGGCTACTATGGCTACACCTTC. It yields the protein CASIEGQGYYGYTF.